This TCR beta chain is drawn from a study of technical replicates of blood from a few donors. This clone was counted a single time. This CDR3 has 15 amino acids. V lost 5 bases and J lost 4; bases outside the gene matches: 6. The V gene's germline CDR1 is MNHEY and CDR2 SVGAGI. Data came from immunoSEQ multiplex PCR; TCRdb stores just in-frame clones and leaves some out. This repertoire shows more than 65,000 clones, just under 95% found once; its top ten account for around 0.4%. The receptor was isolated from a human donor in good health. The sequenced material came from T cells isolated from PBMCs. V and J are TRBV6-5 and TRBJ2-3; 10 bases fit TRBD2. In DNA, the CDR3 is TGTGCCAGCAGTCCCGGGACTAGCGAGGCAGATACGCAGTATTTT. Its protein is CASSPGTSEADTQYF.